This TCR beta chain was recorded in a study of blood T cells in healthy people across ages. Study information: About one barcoded beta molecule per two T cells was the capture yield of template switching.

Trimming pared 5 bases from V and 4 bases from J, leaving 24 bases between. The germline CDR1 and CDR2 sequences are DFQATT and SNEGSKA (reference sequence). The CDR3 has 17 amino acids. The use of a sample-barcoded 5' primer and a J-beta primer mix characterized a second PCR of about 6 to 11 cycles. TCRdb recomputed calls from the 5' RACE reads with MiXCR, one row per CDR3 protein. The sample includes around 800,000 distinct CDR3 sequences, approximately 24% seen only once; the top ten take 2.5% to 3.5%. As for this clonotype: Its antigen remains unknown.

The people who gave samples were healthy Caucasians from Russia, aged 6 to 90. General study findings and limits: Diversity estimates drawn from one million T cells were deemed underestimates.

This sample was also put to use in a study of T cells of mothers and their children.

Material for sequencing was blood. V gene TRBV20-1 combines with J gene TRBJ2-1; possible D gene TRBD2, 8 bases. The receptor's source is a boy between 10 and 17 years old in good health. CDR3 protein: CSAARGRRGATYNEQFF. CDR3 DNA: TGCAGTGCTGCCAGGGGGAGGCGGGGGGCGACATACAATGAGCAGTTCTTC.